Sequencing of this TCR beta chain was carried out in a study of blood T cell repertoires in COVID-19. Overall study: Acute-phase and convalescent COVID-19 samples originated in the United States, Italy and Spain.

Enrollees, roughly 18 to 90 years old, lived in 20 to 25 US areas. Recovered status applied to Cohort 3 donors who had two consecutive negative PCRs. It also applied to those with clearance or with symptom resolution. Per the authors' pipeline: Counts of nucleated cells, estimated from reference gene primer amplification, were obtained. Using immunoSEQ multiplex PCR, the repertoire was profiled, and TCRdb retains in-frame clones only, with some absent. V and J calls plus clone size are reproduced from that table; the DNA served to infer D and trimming. The data show over 250,000 clones, roughly nine tenths seen once. J was trimmed by 0 bases and V by 3 bases; bases with no gene match: 8. Germline V gene lookup returns CDR1 MGHRA and CDR2 YSYEKL. CDR3 size: 17 residues.

Sequencing was done on a sample of PBMCs or T cells enriched from blood (not recorded which). The clonotype originates from a woman in her forties or fifties who had recovered from COVID-19. V is TRBV4-1 and J is TRBJ2-1, with 7 nucleotides matching TRBD2. CDR3 nucleotides: TGCGCCAGCAGCCAGGGACCTAGCGGCACCTCCTACAATGAGCAGTTCTTC. Protein: CASSQGPSGTSYNEQFF.